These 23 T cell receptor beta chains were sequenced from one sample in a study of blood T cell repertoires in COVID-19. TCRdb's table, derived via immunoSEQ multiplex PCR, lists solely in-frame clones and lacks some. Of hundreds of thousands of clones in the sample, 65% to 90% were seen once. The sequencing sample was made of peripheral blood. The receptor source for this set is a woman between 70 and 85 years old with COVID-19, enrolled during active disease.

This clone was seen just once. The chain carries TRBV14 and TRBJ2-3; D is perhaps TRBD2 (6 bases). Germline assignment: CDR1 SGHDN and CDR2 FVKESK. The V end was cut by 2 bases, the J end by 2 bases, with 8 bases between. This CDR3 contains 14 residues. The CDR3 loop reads CASSQRDFTDTQYF. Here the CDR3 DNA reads TGTGCCAGCAGCCAAAGGGACTTCACAGATACGCAGTATTTT.

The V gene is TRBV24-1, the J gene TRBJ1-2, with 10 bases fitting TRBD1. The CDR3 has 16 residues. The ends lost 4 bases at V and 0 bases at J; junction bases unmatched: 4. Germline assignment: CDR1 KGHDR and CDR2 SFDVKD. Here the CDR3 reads CATSDSGQGANYGYTF. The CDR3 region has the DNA TGTGCCACCAGTGACTCCGGACAGGGGGCTAACTATGGCTACACCTTC.

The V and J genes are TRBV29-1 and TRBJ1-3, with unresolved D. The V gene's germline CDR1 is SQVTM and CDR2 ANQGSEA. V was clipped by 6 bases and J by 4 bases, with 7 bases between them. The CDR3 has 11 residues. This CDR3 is CSVPRGNTIYF. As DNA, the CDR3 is TGCAGCGTGCCGAGGGGAAACACCATATATTTT.

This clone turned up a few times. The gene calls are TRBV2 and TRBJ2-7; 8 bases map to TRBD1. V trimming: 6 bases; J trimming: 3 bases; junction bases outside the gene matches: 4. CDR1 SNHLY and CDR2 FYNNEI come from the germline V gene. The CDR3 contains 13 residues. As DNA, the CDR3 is TGTGCCAGCAGCCGGGACAGGAACTACGAGCAGTACTTC. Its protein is CASSRDRNYEQYF.

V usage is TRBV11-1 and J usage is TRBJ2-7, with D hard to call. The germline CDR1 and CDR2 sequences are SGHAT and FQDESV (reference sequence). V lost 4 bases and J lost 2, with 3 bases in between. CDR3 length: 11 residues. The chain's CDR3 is CASSSAYEQYF. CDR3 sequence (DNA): TGTGCCAGCAGCTCGGCCTACGAGCAGTACTTC.

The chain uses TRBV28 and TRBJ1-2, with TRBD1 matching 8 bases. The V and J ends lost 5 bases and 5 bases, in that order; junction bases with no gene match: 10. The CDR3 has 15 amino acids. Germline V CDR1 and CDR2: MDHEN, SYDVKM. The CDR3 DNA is TGTGCCAGCAGTCCTCAGGGGGCGTCGGGATATGGCTACACCTTC. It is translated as CASSPQGASGYGYTF.

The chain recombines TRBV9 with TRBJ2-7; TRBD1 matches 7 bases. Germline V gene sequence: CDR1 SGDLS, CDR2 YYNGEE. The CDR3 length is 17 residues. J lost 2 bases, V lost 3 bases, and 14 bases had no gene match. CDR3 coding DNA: TGTGCCAGCAGCGAAAAAAGGGACAGCGCAACAACCTACGAGCAGTACTTC. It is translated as CASSEKRDSATTYEQYF.

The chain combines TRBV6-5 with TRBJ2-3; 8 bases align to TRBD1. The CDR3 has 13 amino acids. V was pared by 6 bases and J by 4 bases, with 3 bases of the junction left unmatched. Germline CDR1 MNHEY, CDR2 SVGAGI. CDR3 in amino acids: CASSDRGPDTQYF. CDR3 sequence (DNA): TGTGCCAGCAGCGACAGGGGTCCAGATACGCAGTATTTT.

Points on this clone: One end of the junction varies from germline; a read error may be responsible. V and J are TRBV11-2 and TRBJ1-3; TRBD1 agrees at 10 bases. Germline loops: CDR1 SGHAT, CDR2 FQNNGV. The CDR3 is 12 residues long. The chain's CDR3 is CASTRGSGQGSF. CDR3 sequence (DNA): TGTGCCAGCACCAGGGGGTCGGGACAGGGGAGTTTT.

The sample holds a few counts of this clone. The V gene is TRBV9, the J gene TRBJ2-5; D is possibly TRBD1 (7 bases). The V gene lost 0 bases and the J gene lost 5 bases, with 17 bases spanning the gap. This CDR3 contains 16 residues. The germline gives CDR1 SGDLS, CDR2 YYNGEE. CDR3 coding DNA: TGTGCCAGCAGCGTAGCCCCAGGGGGGTCCGGGGAGACCCAGTACTTC. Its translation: CASSVAPGGSGETQYF.

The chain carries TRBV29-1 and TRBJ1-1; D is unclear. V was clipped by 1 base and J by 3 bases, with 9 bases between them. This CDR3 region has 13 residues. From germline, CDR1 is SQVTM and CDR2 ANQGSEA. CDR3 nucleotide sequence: TGCAGCGTTGAAGTCGGGAGGGACACTGAAGCTTTCTTT. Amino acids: CSVEVGRDTEAFF.

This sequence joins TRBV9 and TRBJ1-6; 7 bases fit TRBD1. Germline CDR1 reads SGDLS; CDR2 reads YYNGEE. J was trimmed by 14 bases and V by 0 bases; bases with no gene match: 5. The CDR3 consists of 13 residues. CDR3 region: CASSVVAGGTLHF. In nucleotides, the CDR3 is TGTGCCAGCAGCGTAGTTGCAGGGGGGACCCTCCACTTT.

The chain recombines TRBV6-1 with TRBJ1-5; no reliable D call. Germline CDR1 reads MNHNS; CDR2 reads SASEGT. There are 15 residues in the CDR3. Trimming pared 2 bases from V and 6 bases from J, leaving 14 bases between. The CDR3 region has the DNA TGTGCCAGCAGTGAAAACCGTGGCGGAACTCAGCCCCAGCATTTT. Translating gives CASSENRGGTQPQHF.

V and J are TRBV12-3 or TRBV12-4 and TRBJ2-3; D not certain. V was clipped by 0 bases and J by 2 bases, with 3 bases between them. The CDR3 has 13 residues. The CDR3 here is CASSLAYTDTQYF. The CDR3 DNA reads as TGTGCCAGCAGTTTAGCCTACACAGATACGCAGTATTTT.

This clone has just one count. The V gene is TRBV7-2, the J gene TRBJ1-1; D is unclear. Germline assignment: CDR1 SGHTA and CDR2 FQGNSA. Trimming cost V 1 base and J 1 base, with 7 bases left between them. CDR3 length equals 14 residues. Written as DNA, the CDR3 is TGTGCCAGCAGCTTAGGACTGCCGAACACTGAAGCTTTCTTT. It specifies CASSLGLPNTEAFF.

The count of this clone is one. The CDR3 sequence: CASSPGLNTEAFF. The DNA for the CDR3 is TGTGCCAGCTCACCGGGGCTGAACACTGAAGCTTTCTTT. The chain has TRBV18 and TRBJ1-1; tentative D call: TRBD1 (5 bases). Trimming left V 3 bases short and J 0 bases short, with 5 bases between. Germline V CDR1 and CDR2: KGHSH, LQKENI. This CDR3 is built from 13 residues.

CDR3 sequence reads: CASSLEGGGGLVNEQFF. CDR3 sequence (DNA): TGTGCCAGCAGCTTAGAGGGTGGAGGGGGCCTGGTCAATGAGCAGTTCTTC. This chain uses TRBV7-2 with TRBJ2-1; TRBD1 is a possible D gene (7 bases). The CDR3 runs 17 residues. V was trimmed by 1 base and J by 6 bases, leaving 19 bases between them. The germline CDR1 and CDR2 sequences are SGHTA and FQGNSA.

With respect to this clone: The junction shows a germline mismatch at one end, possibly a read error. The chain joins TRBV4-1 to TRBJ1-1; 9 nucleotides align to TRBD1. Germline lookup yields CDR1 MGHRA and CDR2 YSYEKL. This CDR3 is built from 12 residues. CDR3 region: CASSQEGTGPDF. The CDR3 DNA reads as TGCGCCAGCAGCCAAGAGGGGACAGGGCCAGACTTT.

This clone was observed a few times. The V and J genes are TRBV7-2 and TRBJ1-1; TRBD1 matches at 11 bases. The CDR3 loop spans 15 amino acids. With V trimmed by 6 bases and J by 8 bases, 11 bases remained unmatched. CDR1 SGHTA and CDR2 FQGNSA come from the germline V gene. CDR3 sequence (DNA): TGTGCCAGCAGTCTGTCCACGGACAGGGGGCAAGAAGCTTTCTTT. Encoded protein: CASSLSTDRGQEAFF.

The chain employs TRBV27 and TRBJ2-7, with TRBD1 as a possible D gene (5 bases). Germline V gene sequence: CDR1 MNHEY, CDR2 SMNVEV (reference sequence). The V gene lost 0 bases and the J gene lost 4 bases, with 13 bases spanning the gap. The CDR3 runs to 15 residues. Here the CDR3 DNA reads TGTGCCAGCAGTTTATCAGAAGGGGTGCGGTACGAGCAGTACTTC. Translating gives CASSLSEGVRYEQYF.

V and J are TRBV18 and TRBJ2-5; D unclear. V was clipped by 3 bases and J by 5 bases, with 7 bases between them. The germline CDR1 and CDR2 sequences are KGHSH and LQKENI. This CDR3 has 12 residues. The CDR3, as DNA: TGTGCCAGCTCACCGCTCGGGGAGACCCAGTACTTC. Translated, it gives CASSPLGETQYF.

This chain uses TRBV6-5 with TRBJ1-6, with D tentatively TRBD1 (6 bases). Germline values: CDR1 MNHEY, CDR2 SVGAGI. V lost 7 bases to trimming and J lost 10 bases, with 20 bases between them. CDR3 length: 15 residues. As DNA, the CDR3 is TGTGCCAGCACCTCAGAGGGGGGGGCTGGGTCACCCCTCCACTTT. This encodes CASTSEGGAGSPLHF.

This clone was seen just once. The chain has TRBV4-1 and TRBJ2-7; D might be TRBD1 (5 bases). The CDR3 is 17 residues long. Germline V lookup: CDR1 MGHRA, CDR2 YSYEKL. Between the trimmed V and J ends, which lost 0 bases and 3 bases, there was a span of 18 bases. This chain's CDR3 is CASSQDLRQYLYYEQYF. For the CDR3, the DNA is TGCGCCAGCAGCCAAGATCTGCGACAGTACCTATACTACGAGCAGTACTTC.